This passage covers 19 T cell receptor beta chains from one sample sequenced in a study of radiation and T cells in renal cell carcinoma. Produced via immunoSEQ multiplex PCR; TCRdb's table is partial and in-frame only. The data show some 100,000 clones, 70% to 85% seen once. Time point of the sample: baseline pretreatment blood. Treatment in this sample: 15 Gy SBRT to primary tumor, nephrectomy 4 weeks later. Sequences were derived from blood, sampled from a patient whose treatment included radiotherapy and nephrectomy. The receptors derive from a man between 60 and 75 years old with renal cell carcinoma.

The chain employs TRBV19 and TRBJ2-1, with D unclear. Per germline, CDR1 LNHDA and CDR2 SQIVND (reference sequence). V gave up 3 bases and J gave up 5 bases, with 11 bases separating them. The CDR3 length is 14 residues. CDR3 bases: TGTGCCAGTAGTATTAGTGGGCAGAACAATGAGCAGTTCTTC. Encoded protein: CASSISGQNNEQFF.

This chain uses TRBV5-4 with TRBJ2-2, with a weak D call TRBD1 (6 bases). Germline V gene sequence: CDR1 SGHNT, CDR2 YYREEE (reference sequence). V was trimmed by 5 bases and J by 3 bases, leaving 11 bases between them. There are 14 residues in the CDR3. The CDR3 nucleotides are TGTGCCAGCAGGTCGGACAGCCACACCGGGGAGCTGTTTTTT. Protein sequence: CASRSDSHTGELFF.

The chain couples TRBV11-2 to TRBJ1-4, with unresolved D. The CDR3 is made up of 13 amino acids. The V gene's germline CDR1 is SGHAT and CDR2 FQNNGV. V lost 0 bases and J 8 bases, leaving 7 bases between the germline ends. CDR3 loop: CASSLEVAEKLFF. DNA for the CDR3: TGTGCCAGCAGCTTAGAAGTGGCCGAAAAACTGTTTTTT. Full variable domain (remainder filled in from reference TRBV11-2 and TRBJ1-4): EAGVAQSPRYKIIEKRQSVAFWCNPISGHATLYWYQQILGQGPKLLIQFQNNGVVDDSQLPKDRFSAERLKGVDSTLKIQPAKLEDSAVYLCASSLEVAEKLFFGSGTQLSVL.

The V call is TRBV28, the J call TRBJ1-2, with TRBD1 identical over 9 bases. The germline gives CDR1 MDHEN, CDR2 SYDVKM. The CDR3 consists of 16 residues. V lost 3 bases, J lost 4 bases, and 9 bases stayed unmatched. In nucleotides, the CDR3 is TGTGCCAGCAGTTTCGGGACAGGGTATAAAGGCTATGGCTACACCTTC. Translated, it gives CASSFGTGYKGYGYTF.

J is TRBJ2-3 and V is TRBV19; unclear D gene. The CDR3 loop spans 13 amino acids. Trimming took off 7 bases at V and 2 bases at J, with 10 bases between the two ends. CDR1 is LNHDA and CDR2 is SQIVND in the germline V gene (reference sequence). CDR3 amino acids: CASIDRLTDTQYF. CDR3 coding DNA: TGTGCCAGTATCGACCGCCTCACAGATACGCAGTATTTT.

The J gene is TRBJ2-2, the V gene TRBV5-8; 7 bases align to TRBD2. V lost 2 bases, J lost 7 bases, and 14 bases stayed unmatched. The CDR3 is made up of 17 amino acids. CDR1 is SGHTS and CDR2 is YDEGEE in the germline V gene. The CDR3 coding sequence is TGTGCCAGCAGCTTCCGGGGTTGGAGCGGGACCGACGGGGAGCTGTTTTTT. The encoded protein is CASSFRGWSGTDGELFF. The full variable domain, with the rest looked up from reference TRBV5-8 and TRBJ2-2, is EAGVTQSPTHLIKTRGQQATLRCSPISGHTSVYWYQQALGLGLQFLLWYDEGEERNRGNFPPRFSGRQFPNYSSELNVNALELEDSALYLCASSFRGWSGTDGELFFGEGSRLTVL.

CDR3 bases: TGTGCCAGTAGTATGAGGACAGGGGCGAACACCGGGGAGCTGTTTTTT. Translated, it gives CASSMRTGANTGELFF. This sequence joins TRBV19 and TRBJ2-2, with 9 bases aligning to TRBD1. The J segment lost 0 bases and the V segment lost 3 bases, leaving 2 bases of the junction unmatched. The CDR3 totals 16 residues. Germline assignment: CDR1 LNHDA and CDR2 SQIVND (reference sequence). Drawing the rest from reference TRBV19 and TRBJ2-2, the complete variable domain is DGGITQSPKYLFRKEGQNVTLSCEQNLNHDAMYWYRQDPGQGLRLIYYSQIVNDFQKGDIAEGYSVSREKKESFPLTVTSAQKNPTAFYLCASSMRTGANTGELFFGEGSRLTVL.

The CDR3 loop reads CSVRAYNEQFF. The CDR3 nucleotides are TGCAGCGTTCGGGCCTACAATGAGCAGTTCTTC. The chain is built from TRBV29-1 and TRBJ2-1, with D hard to call. V lost 5 bases and J 2 bases, leaving 4 bases between the germline ends. The length of the CDR3 is 11 residues. Germline CDR1 is SQVTM and CDR2 is ANQGSEA.

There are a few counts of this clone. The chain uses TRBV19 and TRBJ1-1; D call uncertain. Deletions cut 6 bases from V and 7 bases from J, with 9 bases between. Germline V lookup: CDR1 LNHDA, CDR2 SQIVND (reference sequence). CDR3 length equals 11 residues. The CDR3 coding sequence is TGTGCCAGTAGCGGGTTCATTGAAGCTTTCTTT. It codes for CASSGFIEAFF.

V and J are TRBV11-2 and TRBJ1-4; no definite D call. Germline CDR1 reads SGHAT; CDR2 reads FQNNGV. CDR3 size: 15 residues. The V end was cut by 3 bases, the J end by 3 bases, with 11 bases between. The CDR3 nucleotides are TGTGCCAGCAGCTTTTCCTCCGGATCTAATGAAAAACTGTTTTTT. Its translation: CASSFSSGSNEKLFF.

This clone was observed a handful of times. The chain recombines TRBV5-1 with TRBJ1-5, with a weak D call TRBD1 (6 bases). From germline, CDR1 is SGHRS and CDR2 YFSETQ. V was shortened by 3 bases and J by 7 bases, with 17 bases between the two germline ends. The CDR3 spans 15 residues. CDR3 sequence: CASSSSGGQGQPQHF. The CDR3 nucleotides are TGCGCCAGCAGCTCGTCCGGGGGGCAAGGACAGCCCCAGCATTTT.

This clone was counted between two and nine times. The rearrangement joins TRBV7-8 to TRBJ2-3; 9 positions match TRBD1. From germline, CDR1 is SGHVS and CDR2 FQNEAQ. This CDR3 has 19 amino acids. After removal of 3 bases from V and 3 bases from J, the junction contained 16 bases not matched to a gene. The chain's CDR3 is CASSFFGGVGTGMTDTQYF. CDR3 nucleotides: TGTGCCAGCAGCTTTTTTGGGGGCGTCGGGACAGGGATGACAGATACGCAGTATTTT. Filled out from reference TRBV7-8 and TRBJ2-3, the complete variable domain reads GAGVSQSPRYKVAKRGQDVALRCDPISGHVSLFWYQQALGQGPEFLTYFQNEAQLDKSGLPSDRFFAERPEGSVSTLKIQRTQQEDSAVYLCASSFFGGVGTGMTDTQYFGPGTRLTVL.

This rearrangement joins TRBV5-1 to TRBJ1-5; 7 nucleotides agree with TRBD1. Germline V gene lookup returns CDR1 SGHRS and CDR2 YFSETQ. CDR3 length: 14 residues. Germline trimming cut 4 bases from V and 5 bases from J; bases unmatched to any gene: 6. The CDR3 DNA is TGCGCCAGCAGCGAATCAGGGGGAGATCAGCCCCAGCATTTT. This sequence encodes CASSESGGDQPQHF.

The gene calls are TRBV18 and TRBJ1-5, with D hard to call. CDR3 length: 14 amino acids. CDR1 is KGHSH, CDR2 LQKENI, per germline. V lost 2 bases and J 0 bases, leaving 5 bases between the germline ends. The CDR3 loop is CASSPGISNQPQHF. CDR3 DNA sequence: TGTGCCAGCTCACCAGGGATTAGCAATCAGCCCCAGCATTTT.

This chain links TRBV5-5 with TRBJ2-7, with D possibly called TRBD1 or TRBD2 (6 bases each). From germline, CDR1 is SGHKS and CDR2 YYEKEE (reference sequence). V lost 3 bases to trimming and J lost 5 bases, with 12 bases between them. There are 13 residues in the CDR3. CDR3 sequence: CASSSPGADEQYF. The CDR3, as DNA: TGTGCCAGCAGCTCACCGGGGGCCGACGAGCAGTACTTC.

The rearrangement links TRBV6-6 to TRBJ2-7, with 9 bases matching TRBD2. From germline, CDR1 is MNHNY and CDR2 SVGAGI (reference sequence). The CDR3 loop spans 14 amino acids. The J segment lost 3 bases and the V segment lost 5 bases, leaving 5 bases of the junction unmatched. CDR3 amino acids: CASSRTSADYEQYF. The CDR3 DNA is TGTGCCAGCAGTCGGACTAGCGCTGACTACGAGCAGTACTTC.

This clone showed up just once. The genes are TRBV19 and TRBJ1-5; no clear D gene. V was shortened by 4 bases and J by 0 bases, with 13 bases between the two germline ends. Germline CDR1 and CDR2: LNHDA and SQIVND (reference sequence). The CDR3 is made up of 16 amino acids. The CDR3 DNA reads TGTGCCAGTAGTACTCCTAAGGGCCCTAGCAATCAGCCCCAGCATTTT. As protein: CASSTPKGPSNQPQHF.

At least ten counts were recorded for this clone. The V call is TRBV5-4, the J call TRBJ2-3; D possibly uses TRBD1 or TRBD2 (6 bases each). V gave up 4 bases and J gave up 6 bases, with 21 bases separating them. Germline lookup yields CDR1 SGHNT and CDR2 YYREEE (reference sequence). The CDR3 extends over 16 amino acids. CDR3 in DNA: TGTGCCAGCAGCATGCCCGGGGGCGCGAGGGGGGATACGCAGTATTTT. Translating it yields CASSMPGGARGDTQYF.

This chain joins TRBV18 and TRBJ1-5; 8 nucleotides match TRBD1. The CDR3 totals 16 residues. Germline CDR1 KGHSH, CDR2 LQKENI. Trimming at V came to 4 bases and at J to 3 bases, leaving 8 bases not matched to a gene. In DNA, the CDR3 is TGTGCCAGCTCACGAGGACAGGGAGGTACCAATCAGCCCCAGCATTTT. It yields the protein CASSRGQGGTNQPQHF.